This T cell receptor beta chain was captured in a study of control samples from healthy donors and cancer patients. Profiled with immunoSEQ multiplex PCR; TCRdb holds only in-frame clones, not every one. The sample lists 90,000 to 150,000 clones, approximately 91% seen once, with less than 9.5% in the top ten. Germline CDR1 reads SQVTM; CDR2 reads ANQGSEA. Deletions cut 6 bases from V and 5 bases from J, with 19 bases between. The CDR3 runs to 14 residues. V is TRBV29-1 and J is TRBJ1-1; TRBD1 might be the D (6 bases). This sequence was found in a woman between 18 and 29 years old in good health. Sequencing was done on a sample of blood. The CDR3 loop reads CSVPQVGARTEAFF. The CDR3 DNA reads TGCAGCGTCCCCCAGGTGGGGGCGCGAACTGAAGCTTTCTTT.